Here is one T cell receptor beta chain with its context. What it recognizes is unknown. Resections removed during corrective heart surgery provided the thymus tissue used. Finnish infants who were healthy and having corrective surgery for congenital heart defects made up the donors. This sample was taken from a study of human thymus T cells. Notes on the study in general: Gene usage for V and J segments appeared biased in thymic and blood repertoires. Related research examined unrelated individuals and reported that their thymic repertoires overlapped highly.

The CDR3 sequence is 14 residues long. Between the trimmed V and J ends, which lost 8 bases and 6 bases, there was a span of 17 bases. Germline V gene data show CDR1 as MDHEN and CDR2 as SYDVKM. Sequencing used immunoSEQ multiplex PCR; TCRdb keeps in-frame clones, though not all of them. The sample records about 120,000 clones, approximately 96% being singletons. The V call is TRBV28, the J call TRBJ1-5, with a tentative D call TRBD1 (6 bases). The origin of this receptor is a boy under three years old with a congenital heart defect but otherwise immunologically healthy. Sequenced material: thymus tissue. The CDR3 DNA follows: TGTGCCAGCGGCCAGGGGTTATGGAGTCAGCCCCAGCATTTT. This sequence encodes CASGQGLWSQPQHF.